A single count supports the clone carrying this TCR beta chain. Under the authors' procedure: Reference gene primer amplification yielded estimated nucleated cell counts. TCRdb keeps only in-frame clones here, not all; method: immunoSEQ multiplex PCR. Clonal size and the V and J genes are those of that table, whereas D and trimming came from the DNA. The data show approximately 200,000 clones, 86% seen once. The sample is drawn from a study of blood T cell repertoires in COVID-19. Study overall: The United States, Italy and Spain provided the acute and convalescent COVID-19 samples.

Trimming at V came to 1 base and at J to 3 bases, leaving 8 bases not matched to a gene. Germline CDR1 and CDR2: SEHNR and FQNEAQ (reference sequence). The CDR3 sequence is 17 residues long. The sequence was collected from a woman aged 25 to 39 with active or convalescent COVID-19. J is TRBJ1-2 and V is TRBV7-9; 10 nucleotides line up with TRBD1. The sample taken for sequencing was peripheral blood. CDR3 nucleotide sequence: TGTGCCAGCAGCTTAGGAGGGGACAGGGGATCGGACTATGGCTACACCTTC. Its protein product is CASSLGGDRGSDYGYTF.